The sequence of this T cell receptor beta chain was determined in a study of response to subunit inactivated influenza vaccine. Study-wide findings and caveats: Few additional T cells are recruited per seasonal influenza vaccination, authors suggested.

V was pared by 3 bases and J by 5 bases, with 14 bases between. Germline V lookup: CDR1 SGHVS, CDR2 FNYEAQ. The CDR3 is 14 amino acids. Of note for this clonotype: Its antigen is not identified.

One entry per CDR3 protein, called by TCRdb with MiXCR from the RT-PCR reads. The sample yields hundreds of thousands of distinct CDR3 sequences, 12% to 15% seen once. The chain is built from TRBV7-6 and TRBJ2-7; D unresolved. This clonotype originated in a man in his fifties or sixties who received an inactivated influenza vaccine. The specimen was PBMCs from blood, collected roughly 2 weeks before vaccination. The CDR3 region is CASSLGGVPNEQYF. The CDR3 coding sequence is TGTGCCAGCAGCTTGGGTGGAGTCCCTAACGAGCAGTACTTC.